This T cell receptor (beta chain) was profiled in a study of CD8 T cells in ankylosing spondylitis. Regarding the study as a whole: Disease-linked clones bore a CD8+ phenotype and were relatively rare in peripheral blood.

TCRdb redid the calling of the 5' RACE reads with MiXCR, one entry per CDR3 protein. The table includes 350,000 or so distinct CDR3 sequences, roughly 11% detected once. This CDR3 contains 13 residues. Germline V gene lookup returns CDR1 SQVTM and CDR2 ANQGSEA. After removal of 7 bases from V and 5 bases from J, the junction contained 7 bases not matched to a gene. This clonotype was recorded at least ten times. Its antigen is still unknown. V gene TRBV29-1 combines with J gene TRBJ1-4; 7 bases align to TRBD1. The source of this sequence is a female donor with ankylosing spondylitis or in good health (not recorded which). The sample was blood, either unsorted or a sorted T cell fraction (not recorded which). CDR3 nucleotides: TGCAGCGGCCAGGGGGTCTCAAATGAAAAACTGTTTTTT. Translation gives CSGQGVSNEKLFF.